This TCR beta chain was captured by sequencing in a study of CD8 T cells in ankylosing spondylitis. Study results and caveats: Earlier literature documents some of the motif variants in reactive arthritis synovial fluid and blood.

TCRdb redid the calling of the 5' RACE reads with MiXCR, one entry per CDR3 protein. The table shows over 100,000 distinct CDR3 sequences, with roughly 6.6% occurring only once. This clonotype came up many times. As yet, its antigen is unknown. Germline loops: CDR1 SGHRS, CDR2 YFSETQ. J was trimmed by 13 bases and V by 4 bases; bases with no gene match: 11. The CDR3 has 15 amino acids. The chain employs TRBV5-1 and TRBJ2-3; 14 bases match TRBD2. Specimen: blood, either unsorted or a sorted T cell fraction (not recorded which). The sequence derives from a male donor with ankylosing spondylitis or in good health (not recorded which). The chain's CDR3 is CASSAGTSGSSDKYF. For the CDR3, the DNA is TGCGCCAGCAGCGCCGGGACTAGCGGGAGCAGCGATAAGTATTTT.